This is a list of T cell receptor beta chains from one sample in a study of regulatory T cells in long-lasting Graves disease. TCRdb reanalysed the multiplex PCR reads using MiXCR and keeps one entry per CDR3 protein. The sample comprises roughly 420,000 distinct CDR3 sequences, over 15% of which are singletons, and under 30% rests with the top ten. The same data also went into a second study, on T cells in Graves' hyperthyroidism and ophthalmopathy.

The specimen comprised peripheral blood mononuclear cells (PBMCs), sampled at new diagnosis, from a patient treated with antithyroid drugs. Receptors were obtained from a young woman with Graves disease. Each CDR3 is given with its conserved first and last residue. A D gene is named only where the DNA matches it firmly. Size is stated for part of the rows, as once, few or many counts, or as a class when the clone is expanded.

j_call d_call v_call clone_size cdr3_nt cdr3_aa
TRBJ2-3 TRBD2 TRBV29-1 - TGCAGCGTCGGCCTTGGGACTAGCGGGATTCGTACGCAGTATTTT CSVGLGTSGIRTQYF
TRBJ1-1 - TRBV10-2 few TGCGCCAGCAGTGATTTAAGGGGCAGTACTGAAGCTTTCTTT CASSDLRGSTEAFF
TRBJ1-1 - TRBV20-1 - TGCAGTGCTAGAGATACAGGGTTTTCTTCCTCGGGTTTCTTT CSARDTGFSSSGFF
TRBJ2-2 - TRBV6-1 many TGTGCCAGCACGCGCGTAAACACCGGGGAGCTGTTTTTT CASTRVNTGELFF
TRBJ2-7 - TRBV27 many TGTGCCAGCAGTTTATCGGGGGCCGGATACGAGCAGTACTTC CASSLSGAGYEQYF
TRBJ2-7 TRBD2 TRBV29-1 few TGCAGCGTTTGGATAGCGGGGGCCTACGAGCAGTACTTC CSVWIAGAYEQYF
TRBJ2-6 - TRBV5-1 - TGCGCCAGCAGCTTGCTGTCAGGGTTTGGGGCCAACGTCCTGACTTTC CASSLLSGFGANVLTF
TRBJ1-6 - TRBV2 - TGTGCCAGCAGAGCCCAGTCAGGGGTCTCTTCACCCCTCCACTTT CASRAQSGVSSPLHF
TRBJ2-3 - TRBV15 many TGTGCCACCAGCAGAGTGGTGCTAGCAGTCGCAGATACGCAGTATTTT CATSRVVLAVADTQYF
TRBJ2-1 TRBD2 TRBV12-3/TRBV12-4 many TGTGCCAGCAGTCCTTCAGAGCGGGAGCTGGGACTCGGTGAGCAGTTCTTC CASSPSERELGLGEQFF
TRBJ2-7 - TRBV29-1 - TGCAGCGTGAGCCGGGATCTCGAGCAGTACTTC CSVSRDLEQYF
TRBJ2-1 TRBD2 TRBV7-2 many TGTGCCAGCAGCGCCGGGACTAGCGGGAGCGAGCAGTTCTTC CASSAGTSGSEQFF
TRBJ2-3 TRBD2 TRBV2 many TGTGCCAGCAGTGACCGTCTAGCGGGAGGAGAGCCCTATTTT CASSDRLAGGEPYF
TRBJ2-1 - TRBV27 many TGTGCCAGCAGTTTATGGGACTCCCAGCGCCGGGATAATGAGCAGTTCTTC CASSLWDSQRRDNEQFF
TRBJ2-1 - TRBV7-2 - TGTGCCAGCAGCCCTCGACCCTTCAGCTCCTACAATGAGCAGTTCTTC CASSPRPFSSYNEQFF
TRBJ2-2 - TRBV11-2 many TGTGCCAGCAGCGTAGACAGCCCCGGGGAGCTGTTTTTT CASSVDSPGELFF
TRBJ2-1 TRBD2 TRBV7-8 many TGTGCCAGCAGCCAAGGGGAGGGTGCCAGCATCCAGCAGTTCTTC CASSQGEGASIQQFF
TRBJ2-3 - TRBV5-1 - TGCGCCAGCAGCGAGGGACAACCAGGCCATACGCAGTATTTT CASSEGQPGHTQYF
TRBJ1-1 - TRBV6-1 many TGTGCCAGCAGCCAAATCTCGAACACTGAAGCTTTCTTT CASSQISNTEAFF
TRBJ1-3 - TRBV7-2 many TGTGCCAGCAGCTTCGACGATGGTGGGATCTCTGGAAACACCATATATTTT CASSFDDGGISGNTIYF
TRBJ2-4 - TRBV18 many TGTGCCAGCTCACCTTGGGGACACCATCTTCAGTACTTC CASSPWGHHLQYF
TRBJ1-1 - TRBV28 - TGTGCCAGCAGTTTAATCACTGGGATGCAAAATGAAGCTTTCTTT CASSLITGMQNEAFF
TRBJ2-7 - TRBV7-2 many TGTGCCAGCAGCTTAGAGGTGTTCCGACCCTACGAGCAGTACTTC CASSLEVFRPYEQYF
TRBJ2-2 - TRBV29-1 many TGCAGCGTACTCCGCACCGGGGAGCTGTTTTTT CSVLRTGELFF
TRBJ1-3 - TRBV10-2 few TGCGCCAGCAGCGATACAGGGTTAATCGGACCTGGAAACACCATATATTTT CASSDTGLIGPGNTIYF
TRBJ2-5 - TRBV5-4 - TGTGCCAGCAGCTTGGTTCGGGGATCAGAGACCCAGTACTTC CASSLVRGSETQYF
TRBJ2-7 TRBD2 TRBV20-1 many TGCAGTGCTAGCGCGGGAGACTTCCACGAGCAGTACTTC CSASAGDFHEQYF
TRBJ2-3 - TRBV2 many TGTGCCAGCAGTGGTTCGGGCAGCTTGGGCGATACGCAGTATTTT CASSGSGSLGDTQYF
TRBJ2-1 - TRBV7-3 many TGTGCCAGCAGCTTAGTAGGGTACGATGAGCAGTTCTTC CASSLVGYDEQFF
TRBJ2-1 TRBD2 TRBV14 many TGTGCCAGCAGCCAGGGACTAGCGGGAGCCTACAATGAGCAGTTCTTC CASSQGLAGAYNEQFF
TRBJ1-4 - TRBV2 many TGTGCCAGCAACGTGGTTTCTAATGAAAAACTGTTTTTT CASNVVSNEKLFF
TRBJ2-1 - TRBV28 many TGTGCCAGCAGTTTCGGGGGAGGCAGTGAGCAGTTCTTC CASSFGGGSEQFF
TRBJ1-2 TRBD1 TRBV12-3/TRBV12-4 many TGTGCCAGCAGTTTAAGTGGCAGGGGGACGAGCTACACCTTC CASSLSGRGTSYTF
TRBJ2-7 TRBD2 TRBV28 many TGTGCCAGCAGCCCTGCTGGGTTTGCGGGAGCCTACGAGCAGTACTTC CASSPAGFAGAYEQYF
TRBJ2-7 - TRBV5-4 many TGTGCCAGCAGCCTAAACGGTGGCTACGAGCAGTACTTC CASSLNGGYEQYF
TRBJ2-6 TRBD2 TRBV7-9 few TGTGCCAGCAACAATCGGGGGGATAGCGGGGGGTCTGGGGCCAACGTCCTGACTTTC CASNNRGDSGGSGANVLTF
TRBJ2-1 TRBD2 TRBV7-8 many TGTGCCAGCAGCTCACTCGGGACTAGCGGGTACAATGAGCAGTTCTTC CASSSLGTSGYNEQFF
TRBJ2-3 TRBD2 TRBV5-5 many TGTGCCAGCAGCTTGGAGCTTTCAGCGGGAGCTAGAGATACGCAGTATTTT CASSLELSAGARDTQYF
TRBJ1-1 - TRBV6-1 many TGTGCCAGCAGTCGTACTAAGAACACTGAAGCTTTCTTT CASSRTKNTEAFF
TRBJ2-1 TRBD2 TRBV19 - TGTGCCAGTAGTATCAGCGGGGTTAGCTACAATGAGCAGTTCTTC CASSISGVSYNEQFF
TRBJ1-6 TRBD1 TRBV6-1 - TGTGCCAGCAGCACAAACAGGGGGGGTAATTCACCCCTCCACTTT CASSTNRGGNSPLHF
TRBJ2-3 TRBD2 TRBV6-1 many TGTGCCAGCAGTCTCACTAGCGGGAGCCCAGATACGCAGTATTTT CASSLTSGSPDTQYF
TRBJ2-7 TRBD1 TRBV11-1 many TGTGCCAGCAGCCTGATGCGGACAGGGGGTGGCGAGCAGTACTTC CASSLMRTGGGEQYF
TRBJ2-1 - TRBV25-1 - TGTGCCAGCAGTTTGGACTCGTATTCAAGCCCCTACAATGAGCAGTTCTTC CASSLDSYSSPYNEQFF
TRBJ2-5 TRBD1 TRBV7-2 many TGTGCCAGCAGCTTAGCTCAGGGGGCTAGGCAAGAGACCCAGTACTTC CASSLAQGARQETQYF
TRBJ2-7 TRBD1 TRBV19 - TGTGCCAGTAGTCCCGGGACAGGTCGGGAGCAGTACTTC CASSPGTGREQYF
TRBJ2-1 - TRBV6-5 many TGTGCCAGCAGTTACTCCAGGACCGGTAGCTCCTACAATGAGCAGTTCTTC CASSYSRTGSSYNEQFF
TRBJ2-2 TRBD2 TRBV6-2/TRBV6-3 few TGTGCCAGCAGTTACGGTTCGGGAGGGAGCGGGGAGCTGTTTTTT CASSYGSGGSGELFF
TRBJ1-2 TRBD1 TRBV24-1 - TGTGCCACCAGTGCTCCGGGACAGGGAGGTCGCTACACCTTC CATSAPGQGGRYTF
TRBJ1-2 - TRBV28 many TGTGCCAGCAGATCGACTGGCGGCTACACCTTC CASRSTGGYTF
TRBJ2-2 - TRBV5-8 few TGTGCCAGCAGCTTGGACGGCTATTCTACCGGGGAGCTGTTTTTT CASSLDGYSTGELFF
TRBJ1-4 - TRBV6-2/TRBV6-3 - TGTGCCAGCAGTGAATCCAGGCTAAATGAAAAACTGTTTTTT CASSESRLNEKLFF
TRBJ2-7 TRBD2 TRBV6-5 many TGTGCCAGCAGTTACTCCGGGGTAGCGGGAGTTTTAGACGAGCAGTACTTC CASSYSGVAGVLDEQYF
TRBJ1-5 - TRBV6-2/TRBV6-3 many TGTGCCAGCAGTTACTCGACTGGTGGACCCCAGCCCCAGCATTTT CASSYSTGGPQPQHF
TRBJ2-1 TRBD1 TRBV27 few TGTGCCAGCAGTTTTTATGGACAGGCACCGGCCCCCAATGAGCAGTTCTTC CASSFYGQAPAPNEQFF